This entry is about one T cell receptor (beta chain). In the original workflow: Estimates of nucleated cell counts were drawn from the amplification of reference gene primers. The method was immunoSEQ multiplex PCR; TCRdb's version includes in-frame clones alone and lacks a portion of them. That table is the source of V, J and clone size, and D and trimming were worked out from the DNA. The sample includes roughly 120,000 clones, roughly 90% of them seen just once. CDR3 length: 12 amino acids. V was cut by 3 bases and J by 4 bases, with 7 bases left in between. Germline lookup yields CDR1 SGDLS and CDR2 YYNGEE. The sample is drawn from a study of blood T cell repertoires in COVID-19. At the level of the study: Samples came from the United States, Italy and Spain, spanning acute and convalescent COVID-19. T cells, B-cell-depleted T cells, or PBMCs supplied cDNA or gDNA.

The genes are TRBV9 and TRBJ1-1; maybe TRBD1 (6 bases). The receptor was derived from a man aged 70-80 years who had recovered from COVID-19. Sequenced input: peripheral blood. CDR3 sequence: CASSGGGTEAFF. The CDR3, as DNA: TGTGCCAGCAGCGGAGGGGGCACTGAAGCTTTCTTT.